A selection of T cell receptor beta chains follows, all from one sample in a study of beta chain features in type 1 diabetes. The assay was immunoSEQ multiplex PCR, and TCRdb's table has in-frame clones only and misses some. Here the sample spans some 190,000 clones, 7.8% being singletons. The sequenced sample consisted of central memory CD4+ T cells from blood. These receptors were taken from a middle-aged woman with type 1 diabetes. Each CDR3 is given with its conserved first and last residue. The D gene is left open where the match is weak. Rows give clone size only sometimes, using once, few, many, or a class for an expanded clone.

TGCGCCAGCAGCCGGACTAGCGGGGAAACCTACGAGCAGTACTTC	CASSRTSGETYEQYF	TRBD2	TRBJ2-7	TRBV4-1	few
TGTGCCAGCAGCCTAGAGGCCCCTAGAAGCAGCGAGCAGTACTTC	CASSLEAPRSSEQYF	.	TRBJ2-7	TRBV7-6	.
TGTGCCAGCAGCTTAGGACGAGGTTACGAGCAGTACTTC	CASSLGRGYEQYF	.	TRBJ2-7	TRBV7-8	.
TGTGCCAGCAGCTTGAGAAGCCAAGGGACAGGGGGCTACAATGAGCAGTTCTTC	CASSLRSQGTGGYNEQFF	TRBD1	TRBJ2-1	TRBV7-9	.
TGTGCCACCAGCAGACAAAGGGGATCACCCCTCCACTTT	CATSRQRGSPLHF	.	TRBJ1-6	TRBV15	many
TGTGCCAGCAGCCCAGGGACAGGGAGAACAGATACGCAGTATTTT	CASSPGTGRTDTQYF	TRBD1	TRBJ2-3	TRBV6-5	few
TGTGCCAGCAGGCGGGGGCTGGCAGAGACCCAGTACTTC	CASRRGLAETQYF	.	TRBJ2-5	TRBV2	few
TGTGCCAGCACTTTCGGAGGATACGAGCAGTACTTC	CASTFGGYEQYF	.	TRBJ2-7	TRBV6-6	.
TGTGCCAGCAGCAATAGACAGGGGAATATGGATGGCTACACCTTC	CASSNRQGNMDGYTF	TRBD1	TRBJ1-2	TRBV7-2	few
TGTGCCAGCAGCTCGCAGGGGTCCACCGGGGAGCTGTTTTTT	CASSSQGSTGELFF	.	TRBJ2-2	TRBV7-3	.
TGCAGCGTCCTCCTAGGCGGGACAGGGGGCGCGGAGGGCTACACCTTC	CSVLLGGTGGAEGYTF	TRBD1	TRBJ1-2	TRBV29-1	few
TGCGCCAGCAGCTTGGCCCCGGCAGGGGGGGAGACCCAGTACTTC	CASSLAPAGGETQYF	.	TRBJ2-5	TRBV5-1	.
TGTGCCAGCAGTTTACGGGGGACCTATGGCTACACCTTC	CASSLRGTYGYTF	.	TRBJ1-2	TRBV28	few
TGTGCCAGCAGCCTTAGCGGGAGCGTTGGAGATACGCAGTATTTT	CASSLSGSVGDTQYF	TRBD2	TRBJ2-3	TRBV28	.
TGTGCCAGCTCACCTGGGGAGGAGACCCAGTACTTC	CASSPGEETQYF	.	TRBJ2-5	TRBV18	few
TGCGCCAGCAGCTTCAATAGCGGGGGGGCTGAGACCCAGTACTTC	CASSFNSGGAETQYF	TRBD2	TRBJ2-5	TRBV5-1	few
TGTGCCAGCAGCTCGTCCCCTGGCTCGAACACTGAAGCTTTCTTT	CASSSSPGSNTEAFF	.	TRBJ1-1	TRBV7-3	few
TGTGCCAGCGCAGGCGGGGGGGCTTACAATGAGCAGTTCTTC	CASAGGGAYNEQFF	TRBD2	TRBJ2-1	TRBV5-5	few
TGTGCCAGCAGCCCGTATACCGGGGAGCTGTTTTTT	CASSPYTGELFF	.	TRBJ2-2	TRBV7-2	.
TGTGCCAGCGGGACTAGCGGGGAGACCCAGTACTTC	CASGTSGETQYF	TRBD2	TRBJ2-5	TRBV4-2	.
TGTGCCAGCAGTGGCGACATTCGCTCTGGAAACACCATATATTTT	CASSGDIRSGNTIYF	.	TRBJ1-3	TRBV9	.
TGTGCCAGCAGTCAAGCAAGTGGTGGAAACACCATATATTTT	CASSQASGGNTIYF	.	TRBJ1-3	TRBV27	.
TGCAGCCCTTCCCCGCCTAGCGGTGAGCAGTTCTTC	CSPSPPSGEQFF	TRBD2	TRBJ2-1	TRBV29-1	.
TGTGCCAGCAGCAACGGACAGGGCAATCAGCCCCAGCATTTT	CASSNGQGNQPQHF	TRBD1	TRBJ1-5	TRBV6-6	few
TGTGCCAGCAGCCAAACCCGGCCAGGCGATCAGCCCCAGCATTTT	CASSQTRPGDQPQHF	.	TRBJ1-5	TRBV16	.
TGTGCCAGCAGCCCGGGGAAGGGCGGGAGGCAGTTCTTC	CASSPGKGGRQFF	TRBD2	TRBJ2-1	TRBV13	few
TGTGCCAGCAGCTCGGGACAGAACACTGAAGCTTTCTTT	CASSSGQNTEAFF	.	TRBJ1-1	TRBV7-2	.
TGCGCCAGCAGCTTGGTTACATCCCCGTCGGAGACCCAGTACTTC	CASSLVTSPSETQYF	.	TRBJ2-5	TRBV5-1	.
TGTGCCAGCAGCAGCGGGACACAGAACACTGAAGCTTTCTTT	CASSSGTQNTEAFF	.	TRBJ1-1	TRBV7-3	.
TGCGCCAGCAGCGAAGGGCGGGATACGCAGTATTTT	CASSEGRDTQYF	.	TRBJ2-3	TRBV4-3	many
TGCGCCAGCAGCCAGGAAACAGGGAGGAACACTGAAGCTTTCTTT	CASSQETGRNTEAFF	.	TRBJ1-1	TRBV4-3	.
TGTGCCAGTAGTACAACGACAGGGGGGCCCAGTCAGCCCCAGCATTTT	CASSTTTGGPSQPQHF	TRBD1	TRBJ1-5	TRBV19	.
TGCGCCAGCAGCTTGGGGGCGGAGACCCAGTACTTC	CASSLGAETQYF	.	TRBJ2-5	TRBV5-1	.
TGCAGCGTTTGGGCGAACACTGAAGCTTTCTTT	CSVWANTEAFF	.	TRBJ1-1	TRBV29-1	.
TGTGCCAGCAGGTACCGGGACAGGCCCCATCAGCCCCAGCATTTT	CASRYRDRPHQPQHF	TRBD1	TRBJ1-5	TRBV28	few